This T cell receptor (beta chain) was observed in a study of cytomegalovirus exposure and HLA in healthy donors. The V and J ends lost 5 bases and 10 bases, in that order; junction bases with no gene match: 6. Germline V gene data show CDR1 as MDHEN and CDR2 as SYDVKM. The CDR3 runs to 12 residues. PCR amplification relied on 60 Vbeta primers (plus 13 Jbeta primers). Assay: immunoSEQ multiplex PCR; the TCRdb copy retains only in-frame clones and omits some. The sample table includes approximately 120,000 clones. Points from the study as a whole: Associated with cytomegalovirus, according to the listing, were about 160 TCR beta chains. Exclusion applied to some V segments, including TRBV6-2 and TRBV6-3, as they were indistinguishable.

Regarding this clone: The antigen remains undetermined.

The V gene is TRBV28, the J gene TRBJ1-1; 8 positions match TRBD1. This clonotype originated in a woman in her fifties or sixties in good health and CMV-seronegative. Material: PBMCs. CDR3 sequence reads: CASSTPTGGAFF. CDR3 in DNA: TGTGCCAGCAGTACACCCACAGGGGGAGCTTTCTTT.